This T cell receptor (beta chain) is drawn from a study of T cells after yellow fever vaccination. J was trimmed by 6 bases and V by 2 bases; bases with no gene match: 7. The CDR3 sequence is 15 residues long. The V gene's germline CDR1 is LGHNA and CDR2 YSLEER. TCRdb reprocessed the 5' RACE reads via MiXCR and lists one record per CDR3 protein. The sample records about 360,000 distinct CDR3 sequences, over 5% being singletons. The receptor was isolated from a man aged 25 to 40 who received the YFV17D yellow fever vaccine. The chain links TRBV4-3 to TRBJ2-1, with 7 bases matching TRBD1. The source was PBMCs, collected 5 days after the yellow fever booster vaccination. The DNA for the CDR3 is TGCGCCAGCAGCCAACTCGGGACAGCTCCCAATGAGCAGTTCTTC. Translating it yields CASSQLGTAPNEQFF.